The rows below give T cell receptor beta chains drawn from one sample of a study of OX40 agonist ivuxolimab in advanced cancers. The assay was immunoSEQ multiplex PCR, and TCRdb's table has in-frame clones only and misses some. This repertoire shows some 50,000 clones, 70% to 90% found once; its top ten account for 10% to 15%. Sequences were derived from CD4+ or CD8+ T cells sorted from blood, sampled in a trial of the OX40 agonist ivuxolimab. These receptors were collected from an adult with an advanced solid tumor such as melanoma, head and neck, liver or kidney cancer. The CDR3 runs from the conserved cysteine through the conserved F or W. A D gene is named only where the DNA matches it firmly. Only some rows state a clone size, as once, few, many or a class for expanded clones.

j_call v_call clone_size d_call cdr3_nt cdr3_aa
TRBJ2-5 TRBV25-1 . . TGTGCCAGCAGTCCTGTCCAAGAGACCCAGTACTTC CASSPVQETQYF
TRBJ2-7 TRBV5-6 . . TGTGCCAGCAGCGACGGGATAGTCGTCGACGAGCAGTACTTC CASSDGIVVDEQYF
TRBJ2-7 TRBV16 . . TGTGCCAGCAGCCAATTCGCCTACGAGCAGTACTTC CASSQFAYEQYF
TRBJ2-4 TRBV7-3 . . TGTGCCAGCAGCCTGTTGGGGGAGAACATTCAGTACTTC CASSLLGENIQYF
TRBJ2-1 TRBV5-1 . . TGCGCCAGCAGCAGACTAGGGAATGAGCAGTTCTTC CASSRLGNEQFF
TRBJ1-2 TRBV20-1 . . TGCAGTGCTAGGTCATTCGAGGGCTACACCTTC CSARSFEGYTF
TRBJ1-1 TRBV7-2 . TRBD1 TGTGCCAGCAGCACAGGGGGACCCACTGAAGCTTTCTTT CASSTGGPTEAFF
TRBJ1-3 TRBV9 . . TGTGCCAGCAGCGCCGGACGGACCTCTGGAAACACCATATATTTT CASSAGRTSGNTIYF
TRBJ1-4 TRBV5-5 . TRBD1 TGTGCCAGCAGCCAAGGGACAGCTTATGAAAAACTGTTTTTT CASSQGTAYEKLFF
TRBJ1-2 TRBV29-1 . TRBD1 TGCAGCGTCGCCGGGGCTGACGGACAGGGGGAACACTATGGCTACACCTTC CSVAGADGQGEHYGYTF
TRBJ2-1 TRBV12-5 . . TGTGCTAGTGGTTTGGTACTGGGTTACAATGAGCAGTTCTTC CASGLVLGYNEQFF
TRBJ2-1 TRBV19 once TRBD1 TGTGCCAGTAGACTTACAGGGGGCAGTAGCAATGAGCAGTTCTTC CASRLTGGSSNEQFF
TRBJ1-2 TRBV7-8 medium-sized . TGTGCCAGCAGCGCCGACCCAACAGGGTTTCGAGGCTACACCTTC CASSADPTGFRGYTF
TRBJ1-1 TRBV2 large . TGTGCCAGCTGGCAGGGAGGAACCACTGAAGCTTTCTTT CASWQGGTTEAFF
TRBJ2-7 TRBV9 . . TGTGCCAGCAGCCCCGTTGGGGGGCGCCGGTACGAGCAGTACTTC CASSPVGGRRYEQYF
TRBJ1-1 TRBV7-2 . . TGTGCCAGCAGCTCCCCCTCGACATATACTGAAGCTTTCTTT CASSSPSTYTEAFF
TRBJ2-7 TRBV19 . . TGTGCCAGTAGTATAGCGAACAGGGACTACGAGCAGTACTTC CASSIANRDYEQYF
TRBJ1-3 TRBV9 . . TGTGCCAGCAGCGTAGGAGGAGGGCCTGGAAACACCATATATTTT CASSVGGGPGNTIYF
TRBJ2-3 TRBV9 . . TGTGCCAGCAGCACATACACAGGACTAAGCCTCACAGATACGCAGTATTTT CASSTYTGLSLTDTQYF
TRBJ1-1 TRBV5-1 . TRBD1 TGCGCCAGCAGCTTGGCCGGGACAGTAAACACTGAAGCTTTCTTT CASSLAGTVNTEAFF
TRBJ2-7 TRBV28 . . TGTGCCAGCAGGGACCCGAGTCGACAGTTACGATCCTACGAGCAGTACTTC CASRDPSRQLRSYEQYF
TRBJ2-3 TRBV16 few . TGTGCCAGCAGCCAACTAGGGACGTTCGTAGATACGCAGTATTTT CASSQLGTFVDTQYF
TRBJ2-3 TRBV15 . . TGTGCCACCAGCAGAGTGGGGGGTGATACGCAGTATTTT CATSRVGGDTQYF
TRBJ1-2 TRBV9 few TRBD1 TGTGCCAGCAGCGAAAGGACAGGGGATGGCTACACCTTC CASSERTGDGYTF
TRBJ1-2 TRBV27 . TRBD1 TGTGCCAGCAGCCGATTAGACAGGGCCGAGGACTATGGCTACACCTTC CASSRLDRAEDYGYTF
TRBJ2-3 TRBV9 . . TGTGCCAGCAGCGTAGCAAGGAGCTACACAGATACGCAGTATTTT CASSVARSYTDTQYF
TRBJ2-1 TRBV12-5 . TRBD2 TGTGCTAGTGGTTTGGGCTTGACTAGCGGGGGGGCCGAGCCTGAGCAGTTCTTC CASGLGLTSGGAEPEQFF
TRBJ1-1 TRBV9 . . TGTGCCAGCAGCGTAGGTGGCGGTGAAGCTTTCTTT CASSVGGGEAFF
TRBJ1-5 TRBV19 few . TGTGCCAGTAGTTCCGGGGGCTCCCCCGATCAGCCCCAGCATTTT CASSSGGSPDQPQHF